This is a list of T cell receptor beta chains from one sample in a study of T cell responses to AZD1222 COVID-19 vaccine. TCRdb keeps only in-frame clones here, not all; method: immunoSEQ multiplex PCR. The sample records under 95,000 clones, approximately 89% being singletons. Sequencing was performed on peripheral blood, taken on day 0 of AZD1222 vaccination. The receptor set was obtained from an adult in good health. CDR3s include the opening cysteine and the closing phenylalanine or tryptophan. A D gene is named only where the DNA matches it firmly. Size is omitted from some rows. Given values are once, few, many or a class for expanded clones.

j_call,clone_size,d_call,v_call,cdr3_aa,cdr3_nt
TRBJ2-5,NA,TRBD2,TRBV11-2,CASNLLETSGRETQYF,TGTGCCAGCAACTTGCTGGAGACTAGCGGGAGGGAGACCCAGTACTTC
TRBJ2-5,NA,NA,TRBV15,CATSREMVGKETQYF,TGTGCCACCAGCAGAGAAATGGTGGGAAAAGAGACCCAGTACTTC
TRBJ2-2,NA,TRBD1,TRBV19,CASSMGTGITGELFF,TGTGCCAGTAGTATGGGGACAGGGATCACCGGGGAGCTGTTTTTT
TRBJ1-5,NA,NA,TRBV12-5,CASNMGSNQPQHF,TGTGCTAGTAATATGGGAAGCAATCAGCCCCAGCATTTT
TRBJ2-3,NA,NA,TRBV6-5,CASSPEDTQYF,TGTGCCAGCAGTCCGGAAGATACGCAGTATTTT
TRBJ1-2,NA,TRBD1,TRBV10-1,CASSGWTGQNYGYTF,TGCGCCAGCAGTGGATGGACAGGGCAAAACTATGGCTACACCTTC
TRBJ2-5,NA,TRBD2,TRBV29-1,CSVHEGLADKQETQYF,TGCAGCGTCCATGAGGGACTAGCGGATAAACAAGAGACCCAGTACTTC
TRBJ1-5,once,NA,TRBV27,CASSLTYSNQPQHF,TGTGCCAGCAGTTTAACATATAGCAATCAGCCCCAGCATTTT
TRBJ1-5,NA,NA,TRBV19,CASSIDEISPQHF,TGTGCCAGTAGTATAGACGAGATCAGCCCCCAGCATTTT
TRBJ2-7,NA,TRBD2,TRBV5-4,CASSGLAGGPHEQYF,TGTGCCAGCAGCGGACTAGCGGGAGGGCCCCACGAGCAGTACTTC
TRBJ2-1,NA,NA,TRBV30,CAWRRLPDYNEQFF,TGTGCCTGGAGGAGGCTACCGGACTACAATGAGCAGTTCTTC
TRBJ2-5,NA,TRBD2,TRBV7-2,CASRATSGSWETQYF,TGTGCCAGCCGGGCGACTAGCGGGAGTTGGGAGACCCAGTACTTC
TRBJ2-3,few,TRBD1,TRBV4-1,CASSQEGQGRPDTQYF,TGCGCCAGCAGCCAAGAGGGACAGGGTCGTCCAGATACGCAGTATTTT
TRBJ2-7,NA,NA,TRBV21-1,CASSNCDRGFSYEQYF,TGTGCCAGCAGCAACTGCGACAGGGGGTTCTCCTACGAGCAGTACTTC
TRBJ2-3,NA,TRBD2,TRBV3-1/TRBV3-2,CASSQRGADTQYF,TGTGCCAGCAGCCAGCGGGGGGCAGATACGCAGTATTTT
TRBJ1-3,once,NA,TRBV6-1,CASSEDFRAGIRNTIYF,TGTGCCAGCAGTGAAGACTTTCGGGCGGGGATTCGAAACACCATATATTTT